Below are 13 T cell receptor beta chains sequenced from a single sample in a study of human T cells and chemical hapten exposure. MiXCR was run by TCRdb on the RACE reads, yielding one entry per CDR3 protein. The sample has more than 250,000 distinct CDR3 sequences, about 9% seen once. Indicated time point: pre-sensitization, week 0. Treatment in this sample: therapeutic diphenylcyclopropenone sensitization with weekly scalp DPC. Sequencing was performed on whole blood, taken in connection with sensitization to the hapten diphenylcyclopropenone (DPC). Receptors originate from a middle-aged woman with alopecia areata. Some clones in this sample may be carry-over from other donors' samples.

This clonotype was recorded a few times. The J gene is TRBJ2-5, the V gene TRBV12-3 or TRBV12-4, with D possibly being TRBD1 or TRBD2 (5 bases each). Trimming shortened V by 6 bases and J by 7 bases, and 15 bases separated the two germline ends. The CDR3 has 13 amino acids. The CDR3 DNA is TGTGCCAGCAGCCGGGACCGCCGCAGGACCCAGTACTTC. It is translated as CASSRDRRRTQYF.

Only a few counts were recorded for this clonotype. The chain links TRBV6-2 or TRBV6-3 to TRBJ2-7, with 7 bases identical to TRBD2. This CDR3 region has 14 residues. CDR1 and CDR2 (germline): MNHEY, SVGEGT. The V and J ends lost 2 bases and 2 bases, in that order; junction bases with no gene match: 3. The CDR3 loop is CASSYPSGTYEQYF. CDR3 DNA sequence: TGTGCCAGCAGTTACCCTAGCGGAACCTACGAGCAGTACTTC.

This clonotype has just a few counts. The chain combines TRBV9 with TRBJ2-1; 10 bases line up with TRBD2. The ends lost 4 bases at V and 0 bases at J; junction bases unmatched: 7. Germline V lookup: CDR1 SGDLS, CDR2 YYNGEE. CDR3 length: 17 residues. The CDR3 loop is CASSRSSGRGSYNEQFF. DNA for the CDR3: TGTGCCAGCAGCCGATCTAGCGGGAGAGGCTCCTACAATGAGCAGTTCTTC. The whole variable domain, remainder taken from reference TRBV9 and TRBJ2-1, is DSGVTQTPKHLITATGQRVTLRCSPRSGDLSVYWYQQSLDQGLQFLIQYYNGEERAKGNILERFSAQQFPDLHSELNLSSLELGDSALYFCASSRSSGRGSYNEQFFGPGTRLTVL.

This clonotype occurred a few times. The genes are TRBV28 and TRBJ1-2; 10 bases fit TRBD1. The junction had 5 bases not matched to a gene; V was cut back by 6 bases and J by 4 bases. Germline V gene lookup returns CDR1 MDHEN and CDR2 SYDVKM. The CDR3 loop spans 14 amino acids. The CDR3: CASRTGGAVYGYTF. In DNA form, the CDR3 reads TGTGCCAGCAGGACAGGGGGCGCGGTCTATGGCTACACCTTC.

The V gene is TRBV7-9, the J gene TRBJ1-4, with a tentative D call TRBD1 (5 bases). The CDR3 sequence is 13 residues long. The V gene lost 1 base and the J gene lost 7 bases, with 7 bases spanning the gap. Germline V lookup: CDR1 SEHNR, CDR2 FQNEAQ (reference sequence). This CDR3 reads CASSLEGIEKLFF. For the CDR3, the DNA is TGTGCCAGCAGCTTAGAGGGGATTGAAAAACTGTTTTTT.

This clonotype was counted only a few times. The chain carries TRBV6-2 or TRBV6-3 and TRBJ2-4; a possible D gene is TRBD1 (5 bases). This CDR3 is 18 amino acids long. Germline V gene data show CDR1 as MNHEY and CDR2 as SVGEGT. V lost 0 bases and J lost 2, with 17 bases in between. In DNA form, the CDR3 reads TGTGCCAGCAGTTACTCGATCCACTCAGACAGCCCCAAAAACATTCAGTACTTC. Translating gives CASSYSIHSDSPKNIQYF.

The chain is built from TRBV18 and TRBJ1-3; D is ambiguous. CDR1 and CDR2 from the germline V gene are KGHSH and LQKENI. This CDR3 contains 16 residues. Trimming left V 0 bases short and J 4 bases short, with 13 bases between. Written as DNA, the CDR3 is TGTGCCAGCTCACCACCGGGCAGCTCGAGGGGAAACACCATATATTTT. Protein product: CASSPPGSSRGNTIYF.

In its sample, this clonotype was seen a few times. This sequence joins TRBV6-5 and TRBJ2-2; D remains ambiguous. Per germline, CDR1 MNHEY and CDR2 SVGAGI. CDR3 size: 13 residues. With 8 bases removed from V and 0 bases from J, the gap between germline ends came to 7 bases. CDR3 region: CASRPANTGELFF. The CDR3 DNA follows: TGTGCCAGCCGACCAGCGAACACCGGGGAGCTGTTTTTT.

This clonotype was counted a few times. This chain joins TRBV29-1 and TRBJ2-2; 8 nucleotides align to TRBD2. This CDR3 comprises 13 residues. Per germline, CDR1 SQVTM and CDR2 ANQGSEA. The junction had 6 bases not matched to a gene; V was cut back by 8 bases and J by 4 bases. Here the CDR3 DNA reads TGCAGCTCAGCGGGAGATGTCACCGGGGAGCTGTTTTTT. It translates to CSSAGDVTGELFF.

This clonotype was seen ten or more times. The J gene is TRBJ1-5, the V gene TRBV10-3; D is unclear. CDR3 length equals 14 residues. Germline loops: CDR1 ENHRY, CDR2 SYGVKD. Trimming took off 5 bases at V and 0 bases at J, with 8 bases between the two ends. Written as DNA, the CDR3 is TGTGCCATCAGTCCGGACGGTAGCAATCAGCCCCAGCATTTT. Its translation is CAISPDGSNQPQHF.

This clonotype has just a few counts. CDR3 bases: TGTGCCACCAGCACGGACAGGACTAATGAAAAACTGTTTTTT. Translating gives CATSTDRTNEKLFF. The V gene is TRBV15, the J gene TRBJ1-4, with 7 positions matching TRBD1. This CDR3 has 14 amino acids. The V gene end was trimmed by 4 bases and the J gene end by 2 bases; junction bases not matched to a gene: 1. Germline CDR1 and CDR2: LNHNV and YYDKDF (reference sequence).

The table lists this clonotype with a few counts. The V call is TRBV28, the J call TRBJ2-5, with D perhaps matching TRBD2 (5 bases). Trimming took 6 bases from V and 2 from J, leaving 16 bases between them. Germline CDR1 and CDR2: MDHEN and SYDVKM. CDR3 length: 15 amino acids. The chain's CDR3 is CASSSPSGWQETQYF. The CDR3 nucleotides are TGTGCCAGCAGCTCGCCCTCGGGGTGGCAAGAGACCCAGTACTTC.

The chain carries TRBV20-1 and TRBJ2-1; D is unclear. The CDR3 has 13 amino acids. V was clipped by 2 bases and J by 10 bases, with 15 bases between them. From germline, CDR1 is DFQATT and CDR2 SNEGSKA (reference sequence). CDR3 sequence (DNA): TGCAGTGCTAGAACTACAAACAGTCCCGAGCAGTTCTTC. Protein product: CSARTTNSPEQFF.